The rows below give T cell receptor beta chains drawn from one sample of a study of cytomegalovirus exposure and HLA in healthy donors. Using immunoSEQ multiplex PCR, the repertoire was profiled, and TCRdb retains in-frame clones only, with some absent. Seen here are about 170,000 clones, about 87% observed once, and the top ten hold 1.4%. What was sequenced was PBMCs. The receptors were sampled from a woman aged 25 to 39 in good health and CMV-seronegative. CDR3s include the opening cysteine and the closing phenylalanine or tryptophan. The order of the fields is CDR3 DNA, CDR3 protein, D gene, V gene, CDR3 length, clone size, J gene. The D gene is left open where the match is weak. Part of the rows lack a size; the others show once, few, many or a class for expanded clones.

CDR3 DNA: TGTGCCAGCAGAGATGAACATTGGTCTTACAATGAGCAGTTCTTC; CDR3 protein: CASRDEHWSYNEQFF; D gene: -; V gene: TRBV6-1; CDR3 length: 15; clone size: -; J gene: TRBJ2-1
CDR3 DNA: TGTGCCAGCTCACCCCCCGGACTAGCGGGGACTGAGCAGTTCTTC; CDR3 protein: CASSPPGLAGTEQFF; D gene: TRBD2; V gene: TRBV18; CDR3 length: 15; clone size: -; J gene: TRBJ2-1
CDR3 DNA: TGTGCCAGCAGCTCCCGGGTGGGAGAGACCCAGTACTTC; CDR3 protein: CASSSRVGETQYF; D gene: -; V gene: TRBV5-4; CDR3 length: 13; clone size: -; J gene: TRBJ2-5
CDR3 DNA: TGCGCCAGCAGTCTCGGACTAGCGGGGAACGGCTACGAGCAGTACTTC; CDR3 protein: CASSLGLAGNGYEQYF; D gene: TRBD2; V gene: TRBV10-2; CDR3 length: 16; clone size: -; J gene: TRBJ2-7
CDR3 DNA: TGTGCCAGCAGAAGGTTTGTTACCGCGGACGAGCAGTACTTC; CDR3 protein: CASRRFVTADEQYF; D gene: -; V gene: TRBV27; CDR3 length: 14; clone size: -; J gene: TRBJ2-7
CDR3 DNA: TGCGCCAGCAGCTTGATTGGTATGGGGCCGAGAATTCAGTACTTC; CDR3 protein: CASSLIGMGPRIQYF; D gene: -; V gene: TRBV5-1; CDR3 length: 15; clone size: -; J gene: TRBJ2-4
CDR3 DNA: TGTGCCAGCAGCCCTCGGGACAGGATCGTGTCCTACGAGCAGTACTTC; CDR3 protein: CASSPRDRIVSYEQYF; D gene: TRBD1; V gene: TRBV5-6; CDR3 length: 16; clone size: -; J gene: TRBJ2-7
CDR3 DNA: TGCGCCAGCAGCGCCGTACTAGGGGATACGCAGTATTTT; CDR3 protein: CASSAVLGDTQYF; D gene: -; V gene: TRBV5-1; CDR3 length: 13; clone size: -; J gene: TRBJ2-3
CDR3 DNA: TGTGCCAGTAGTATGTCTAGCGGAAACTCCTACGAGCAGTACTTC; CDR3 protein: CASSMSSGNSYEQYF; D gene: TRBD2; V gene: TRBV19; CDR3 length: 15; clone size: -; J gene: TRBJ2-7
CDR3 DNA: TGTGCCAGCAGCCAAGAATGGACTTCGGCCGGGGAGCTGTTTTTT; CDR3 protein: CASSQEWTSAGELFF; D gene: -; V gene: TRBV14; CDR3 length: 15; clone size: -; J gene: TRBJ2-2
CDR3 DNA: TGTGCTAGCAGCTTTACAGAGAACACTGAAGCTTTCTTT; CDR3 protein: CASSFTENTEAFF; D gene: -; V gene: TRBV7-7; CDR3 length: 13; clone size: -; J gene: TRBJ1-1
CDR3 DNA: TGCGCCTTATCAGGGTTCTCCTACGAGCAGTACTTC; CDR3 protein: CALSGFSYEQYF; D gene: -; V gene: TRBV23-1; CDR3 length: 12; clone size: -; J gene: TRBJ2-7
CDR3 DNA: TGCGCCAGCAGCATGGACAGGGGCCCGCAAGAGACCCAGTACTTC; CDR3 protein: CASSMDRGPQETQYF; D gene: TRBD1; V gene: TRBV5-1; CDR3 length: 15; clone size: -; J gene: TRBJ2-5
CDR3 DNA: TGCGCCAGCAGTGAGGGTTCCGAGACAGGGGCGGGGGAAAAACTGTTTTTT; CDR3 protein: CASSEGSETGAGEKLFF; D gene: TRBD1; V gene: TRBV10-2; CDR3 length: 17; clone size: -; J gene: TRBJ1-4
CDR3 DNA: TGTGCCAGCAGCTCACAGGGGGCCCACGGCTACACCTTC; CDR3 protein: CASSSQGAHGYTF; D gene: TRBD1; V gene: TRBV7-9; CDR3 length: 13; clone size: -; J gene: TRBJ1-2
CDR3 DNA: TGCGCCAGCAGACAGGACAGGGTGGCCGGGGAGCTGTTTTTT; CDR3 protein: CASRQDRVAGELFF; D gene: TRBD1; V gene: TRBV4-1; CDR3 length: 14; clone size: -; J gene: TRBJ2-2
CDR3 DNA: TGTGCCACCAGCGCCCGGGACAGTTTTAATGAAAAACTGTTTTTT; CDR3 protein: CATSARDSFNEKLFF; D gene: TRBD1; V gene: TRBV15; CDR3 length: 15; clone size: -; J gene: TRBJ1-4
CDR3 DNA: TGCGCCAGCAGCCAATATTCGACAGGGGGCTTAGGTGGCTACACCTTC; CDR3 protein: CASSQYSTGGLGGYTF; D gene: TRBD1; V gene: TRBV4-3; CDR3 length: 16; clone size: -; J gene: TRBJ1-2
CDR3 DNA: TGTGCCAGCAGCTTGAGGACTAGCGGGGCCCTGAACAATGAGCAGTTCTTC; CDR3 protein: CASSLRTSGALNNEQFF; D gene: TRBD2; V gene: TRBV5-6; CDR3 length: 17; clone size: once; J gene: TRBJ2-1
CDR3 DNA: TGCAGCGTTGAAGGGACTAGCGGGGGGACCGGGGAGCTGTTTTTT; CDR3 protein: CSVEGTSGGTGELFF; D gene: TRBD2; V gene: TRBV29-1; CDR3 length: 15; clone size: -; J gene: TRBJ2-2
CDR3 DNA: TGTGCCAGCAGTTACCGACAGAGACACACTGAAGCTTTCTTT; CDR3 protein: CASSYRQRHTEAFF; D gene: -; V gene: TRBV6-5; CDR3 length: 14; clone size: -; J gene: TRBJ1-1
CDR3 DNA: TGCGCCAGCAGGGAGGCGGTGCGGGGGTCACTTACGCAGTATTTT; CDR3 protein: CASREAVRGSLTQYF; D gene: TRBD2; V gene: TRBV5-1; CDR3 length: 15; clone size: -; J gene: TRBJ2-3
CDR3 DNA: TGTGCCAGCAGCACAGGGGGCTACGACGGGGAGCTGTTTTTT; CDR3 protein: CASSTGGYDGELFF; D gene: TRBD1; V gene: TRBV5-4; CDR3 length: 14; clone size: -; J gene: TRBJ2-2
CDR3 DNA: TGTGCCAGCAGTCGGAGGGGCAGCCCCTACGAGCAGTACTTC; CDR3 protein: CASSRRGSPYEQYF; D gene: -; V gene: TRBV27; CDR3 length: 14; clone size: -; J gene: TRBJ2-7
CDR3 DNA: TGTGCCAGCAGCCCTGACTACTACGAGCAGTACTTC; CDR3 protein: CASSPDYYEQYF; D gene: -; V gene: TRBV7-6; CDR3 length: 12; clone size: -; J gene: TRBJ2-7
CDR3 DNA: TGCGCCAGCAGCCAAGATCCGGGGTCAGCTAGAGCGGCCGGGGAGCTGTTTTTT; CDR3 protein: CASSQDPGSARAAGELFF; D gene: -; V gene: TRBV4-1; CDR3 length: 18; clone size: -; J gene: TRBJ2-2
CDR3 DNA: TGTGCCAGCAGTGAAGGGACCGGGATCAATGAGCAGTTCTTC; CDR3 protein: CASSEGTGINEQFF; D gene: -; V gene: TRBV2; CDR3 length: 14; clone size: -; J gene: TRBJ2-1